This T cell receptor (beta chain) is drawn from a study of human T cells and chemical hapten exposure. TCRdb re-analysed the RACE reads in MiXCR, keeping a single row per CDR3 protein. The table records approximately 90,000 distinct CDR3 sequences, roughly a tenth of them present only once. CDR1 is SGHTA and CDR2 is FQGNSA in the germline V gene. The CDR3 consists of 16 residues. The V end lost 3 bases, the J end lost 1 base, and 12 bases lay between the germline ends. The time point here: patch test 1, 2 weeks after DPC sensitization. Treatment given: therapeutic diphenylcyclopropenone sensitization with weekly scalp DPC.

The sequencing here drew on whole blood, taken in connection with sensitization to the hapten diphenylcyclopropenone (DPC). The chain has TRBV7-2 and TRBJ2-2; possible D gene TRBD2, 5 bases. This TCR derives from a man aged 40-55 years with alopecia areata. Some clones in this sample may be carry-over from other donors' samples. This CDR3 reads CASSLLSSENTGELFF. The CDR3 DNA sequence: TGTGCCAGCAGCTTGTTGAGTAGCGAGAACACCGGGGAGCTGTTTTTT.